This TCR beta chain comes out of a study of blood T cells in healthy people across ages. Next came a second PCR, run for about 6 to 12 cycles, which used a sample-barcoded 5' primer along with a J-beta primer mix. TCRdb called the 5' RACE reads again in MiXCR, with one record for every CDR3 protein. Of about 1 million distinct CDR3 sequences in the sample, roughly 45% are singletons; the top ten hold under 20%. The source of this sequence is a woman aged 60-75 years in good health. Source material: blood.

CDR3 sequence reads: CASRPGDGYGYTF. For the CDR3, the DNA is TGTGCCAGCAGGCCCGGAGACGGCTATGGCTACACCTTC. This chain uses TRBV12-3 or TRBV12-4 with TRBJ1-2, with unresolved D. The germline V and J ends were trimmed by 6 bases and 4 bases, with 12 bases remaining between them. The CDR3 has 13 residues.